The T cell receptor (beta chain) described here comes from a study of beta chain features in type 1 diabetes. The CDR3 sequence is 13 residues long. Germline V gives CDR1 SGHTA, CDR2 FQGNSA. With 5 bases removed from V and 5 bases from J, the gap between germline ends came to 12 bases. As every portion of the isolated RNA was reverse transcribed, the sequencing read expressed TCRB transcripts. Data came from immunoSEQ multiplex PCR; TCRdb stores just in-frame clones and leaves some out. This table has more than 100,000 clones, about a sixth appearing once. Study-wide results and limits: It was possible that PCR favored shorter templates, equally so in patients and controls. Researchers report that Type 1 diabetes patients had moderately but significantly shorter TCRB CDR3s across all four CD4+ subsets.

As for this clone: Antigen unknown. Other DNA sequences from this sample encode an identical CDR3 as well.

The TCR sequence derives from a man aged 25 to 40 with type 1 diabetes. V and J are TRBV7-2 and TRBJ2-5, with a tentative D call TRBD2 (5 bases). The sample was central memory CD4+ T cells from blood. The CDR3 is CASSLDYSETQYF. CDR3 coding DNA: TGTGCCAGCAGCCTAGACTATTCGGAGACCCAGTACTTC. The entire variable domain, with the rest obtained from reference TRBV7-2 and TRBJ2-5, is as follows: GAGVSQSPSNKVTEKGKDVELRCDPISGHTALYWYRQSLGQGLEFLIYFQGNSAPDKSGLPSDRFSAERTGGSVSTLTIQRTQQEDSAVYLCASSLDYSETQYFGPGTRLLVL.